This TCR beta chain was recovered during a study of HIV-infected children after antiretroviral therapy interruption. J lost 5 bases, V lost 3 bases, and 5 bases had no gene match. The CDR3 loop spans 13 amino acids. The germline CDR1 and CDR2 sequences are GTSNPN and SVGIG (reference sequence). The study, taken as a whole, reports: Naive CD4+ sequences overlapped less between time points once interruption began.

Treatment given: PENTA 11 planned treatment interruption arm or continuous ART arm. Memory CD8+ CD45RO+ CD45RA- T cells were sorted from thawed PBMCs. This clonotype was detected many times. Antigen: not known. Unique molecular identifiers were included in an RNA-based 3' RACE TCR library. TCRdb reprocessed the 3' RACE reads via MiXCR and lists one record per CDR3 protein. The top ten clones hold 12% to 15% of a sample with about 7,000 distinct CDR3 sequences, approximately 15% of them seen once. This specimen was CD45RO+ CD8+ T cells from PBMCs, pooled from several time points, taken from a donor given antiretroviral therapy, either interrupted or continuous. As to subset: memory CD8+ CD45RO+ CD45RA- T cells. This clonotype was obtained from a pool of human donors with HIV. This chain links TRBV30 with TRBJ1-2, with 8 bases aligning to TRBD1. CDR3 bases: TGTGCCTGGAGCATCGGACAGGGATATGGCTACACCTTC. Translation: CAWSIGQGYGYTF.